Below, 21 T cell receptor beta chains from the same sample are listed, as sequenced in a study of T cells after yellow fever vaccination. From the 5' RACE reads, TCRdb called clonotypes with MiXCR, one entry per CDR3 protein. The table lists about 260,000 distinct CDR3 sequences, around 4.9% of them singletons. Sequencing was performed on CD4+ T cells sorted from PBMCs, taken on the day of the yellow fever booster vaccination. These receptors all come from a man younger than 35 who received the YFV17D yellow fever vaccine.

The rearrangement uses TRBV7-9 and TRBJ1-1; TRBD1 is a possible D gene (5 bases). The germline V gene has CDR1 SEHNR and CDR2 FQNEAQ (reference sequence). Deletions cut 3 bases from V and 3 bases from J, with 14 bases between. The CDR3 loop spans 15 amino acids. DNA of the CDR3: TGTGCCAGCAGCTTGTTAGCGGGGGTGGACACTGAAGCTTTCTTT. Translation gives CASSLLAGVDTEAFF.

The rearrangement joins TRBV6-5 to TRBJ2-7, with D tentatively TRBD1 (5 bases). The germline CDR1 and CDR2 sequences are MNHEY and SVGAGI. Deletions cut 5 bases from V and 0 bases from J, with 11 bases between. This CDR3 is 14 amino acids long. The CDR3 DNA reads TGTGCCAGCAGTAGACAGTGGAGCTCCTACGAGCAGTACTTC. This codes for CASSRQWSSYEQYF.

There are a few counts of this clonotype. CDR3 nucleotide sequence: TGCGCCAGCAGCCAAGATGTTCAGAACACTGAAGCTTTCTTT. Its translation: CASSQDVQNTEAFF. The V call is TRBV4-1, the J call TRBJ1-1; D is uncertain. This CDR3 comprises 14 residues. V lost 0 bases and J lost 1, with 6 bases in between. Germline V gene lookup returns CDR1 MGHRA and CDR2 YSYEKL.

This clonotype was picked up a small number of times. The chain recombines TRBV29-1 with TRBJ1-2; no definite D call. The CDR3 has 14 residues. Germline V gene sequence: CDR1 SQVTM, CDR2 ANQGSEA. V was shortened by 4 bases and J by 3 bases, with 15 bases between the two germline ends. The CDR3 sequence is CSVGFGRPYYGYTF. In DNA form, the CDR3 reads TGCAGCGTTGGGTTCGGCAGGCCGTACTATGGCTACACCTTC. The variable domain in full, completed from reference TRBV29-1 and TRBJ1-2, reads SAVISQKPSRDICQRGTSLTIQCQVDSQVTMMFWYRQQPGQSLTLIATANQGSEATYESGFVIDKFPISRPNLTFSTLTVSNMSPEDSSIYLCSVGFGRPYYGYTFGSGTRLTVV.

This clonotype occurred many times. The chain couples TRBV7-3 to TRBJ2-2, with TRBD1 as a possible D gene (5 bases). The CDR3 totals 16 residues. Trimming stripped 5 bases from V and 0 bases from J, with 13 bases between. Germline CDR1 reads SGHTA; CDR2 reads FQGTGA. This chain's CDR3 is CASSPFTTANTGELFF. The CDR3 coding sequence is TGTGCCAGCAGCCCCTTTACGACAGCGAACACCGGGGAGCTGTTTTTT.

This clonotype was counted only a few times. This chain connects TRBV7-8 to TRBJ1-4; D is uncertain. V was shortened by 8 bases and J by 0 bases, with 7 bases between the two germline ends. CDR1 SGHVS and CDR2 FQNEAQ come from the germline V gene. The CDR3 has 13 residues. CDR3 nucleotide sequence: TGTGCCAGCCGGCCAGCAACTAATGAAAAACTGTTTTTT. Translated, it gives CASRPATNEKLFF.

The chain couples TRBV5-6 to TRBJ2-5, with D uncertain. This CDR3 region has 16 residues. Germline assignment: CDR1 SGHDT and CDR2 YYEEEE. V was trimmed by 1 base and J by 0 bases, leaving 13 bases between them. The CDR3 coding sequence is TGTGCCAGCAGCTTGTATTCGGGCTTGTACCAAGAGACCCAGTACTTC. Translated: CASSLYSGLYQETQYF.

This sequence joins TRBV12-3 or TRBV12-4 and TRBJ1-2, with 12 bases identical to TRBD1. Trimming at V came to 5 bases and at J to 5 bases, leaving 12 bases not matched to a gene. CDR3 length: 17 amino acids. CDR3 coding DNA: TGTGCCAGCAGTCTAGGGGACAGGGGGCCGCGGTATTATGGCTACACCTTC. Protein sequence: CASSLGDRGPRYYGYTF.

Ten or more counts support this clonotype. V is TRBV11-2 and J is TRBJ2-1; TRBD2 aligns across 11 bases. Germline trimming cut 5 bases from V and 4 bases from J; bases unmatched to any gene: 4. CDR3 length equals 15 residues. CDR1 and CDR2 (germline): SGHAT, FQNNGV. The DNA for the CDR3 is TGTGCCAGCAGCCCGGGACTAGCGGATTACAATGAGCAGTTCTTC. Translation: CASSPGLADYNEQFF. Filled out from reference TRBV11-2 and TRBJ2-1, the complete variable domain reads EAGVAQSPRYKIIEKRQSVAFWCNPISGHATLYWYQQILGQGPKLLIQFQNNGVVDDSQLPKDRFSAERLKGVDSTLKIQPAKLEDSAVYLCASSPGLADYNEQFFGPGTRLTVL.

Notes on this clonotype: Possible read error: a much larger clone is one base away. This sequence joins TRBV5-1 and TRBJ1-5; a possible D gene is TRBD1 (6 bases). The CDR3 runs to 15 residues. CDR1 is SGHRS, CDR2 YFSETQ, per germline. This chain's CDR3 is CASSLGGHTNQTQHF. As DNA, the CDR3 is TGCGCCAGCAGCTTGGGGGGACATACGAATCAGACCCAGCATTTT.

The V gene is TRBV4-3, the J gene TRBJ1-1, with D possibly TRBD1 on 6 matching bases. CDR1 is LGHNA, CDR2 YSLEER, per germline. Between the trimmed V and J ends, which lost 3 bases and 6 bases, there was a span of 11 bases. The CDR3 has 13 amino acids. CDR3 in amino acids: CASSHNGQSEAFF. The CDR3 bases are TGCGCCAGCAGCCATAACGGACAGTCTGAAGCTTTCTTT.

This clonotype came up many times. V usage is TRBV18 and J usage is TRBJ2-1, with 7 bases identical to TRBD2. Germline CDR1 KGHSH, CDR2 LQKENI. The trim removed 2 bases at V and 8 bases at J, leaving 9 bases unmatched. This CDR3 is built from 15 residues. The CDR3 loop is CASSPWGGASDEQFF. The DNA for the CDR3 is TGTGCCAGCTCACCATGGGGGGGAGCCTCGGATGAGCAGTTCTTC.

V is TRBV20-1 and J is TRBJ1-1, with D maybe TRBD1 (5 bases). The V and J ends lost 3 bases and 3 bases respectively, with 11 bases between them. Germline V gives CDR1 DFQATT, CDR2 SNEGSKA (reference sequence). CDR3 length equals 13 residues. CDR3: CSASPGGDTEAFF. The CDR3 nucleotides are TGCAGTGCTAGTCCGGGAGGGGACACTGAAGCTTTCTTT.

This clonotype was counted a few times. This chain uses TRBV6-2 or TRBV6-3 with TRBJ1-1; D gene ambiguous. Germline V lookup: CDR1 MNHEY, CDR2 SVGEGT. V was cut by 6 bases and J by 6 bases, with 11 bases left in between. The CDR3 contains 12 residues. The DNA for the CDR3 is TGTGCCAGCAGCAGTTTACTTCCTGAAGCTTTCTTT. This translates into CASSSLLPEAFF.

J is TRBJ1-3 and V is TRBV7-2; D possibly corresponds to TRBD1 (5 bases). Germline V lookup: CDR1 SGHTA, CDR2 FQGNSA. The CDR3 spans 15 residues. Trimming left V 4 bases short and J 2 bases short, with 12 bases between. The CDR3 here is CASSSDSYPGNTIYF. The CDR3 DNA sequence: TGTGCCAGCAGCTCCGACAGCTACCCTGGAAACACCATATATTTT.

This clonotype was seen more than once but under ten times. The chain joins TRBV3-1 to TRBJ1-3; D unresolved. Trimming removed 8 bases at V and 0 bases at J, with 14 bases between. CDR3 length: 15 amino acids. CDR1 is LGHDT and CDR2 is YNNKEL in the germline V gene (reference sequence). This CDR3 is CASQRSGYSGNTIYF. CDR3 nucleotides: TGTGCCAGCCAGCGATCGGGCTACTCTGGAAACACCATATATTTT. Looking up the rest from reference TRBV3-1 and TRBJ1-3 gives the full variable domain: DTAVSQTPKYLVTQMGNDKSIKCEQNLGHDTMYWYKQDSKKFLKIMFSYNNKELIINETVPNRFSPKSPDKAHLNLHINSLELGDSAVYFCASQRSGYSGNTIYFGEGSWLTVV.

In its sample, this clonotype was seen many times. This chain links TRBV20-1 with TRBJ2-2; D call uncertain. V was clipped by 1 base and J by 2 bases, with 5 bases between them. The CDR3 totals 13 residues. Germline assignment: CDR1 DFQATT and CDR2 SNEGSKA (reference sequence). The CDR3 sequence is CSARGPNTGELFF. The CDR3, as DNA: TGCAGTGCTAGAGGTCCAAACACCGGGGAGCTGTTTTTT.

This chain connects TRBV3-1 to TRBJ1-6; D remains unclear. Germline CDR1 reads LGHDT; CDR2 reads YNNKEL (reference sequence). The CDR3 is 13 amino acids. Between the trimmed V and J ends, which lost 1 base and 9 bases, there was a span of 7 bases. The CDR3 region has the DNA TGTGCCAGCAGCCAAGTAAGCGGTTCACCCCTCCACTTT. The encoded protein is CASSQVSGSPLHF.

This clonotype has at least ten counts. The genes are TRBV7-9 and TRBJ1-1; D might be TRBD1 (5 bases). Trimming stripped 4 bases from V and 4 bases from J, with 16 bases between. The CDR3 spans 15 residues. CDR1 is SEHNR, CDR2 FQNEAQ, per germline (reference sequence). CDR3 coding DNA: TGTGCCAGCAGCTCGACTACAGGCGGTGGCACTGAAGCTTTCTTT. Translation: CASSSTTGGGTEAFF.

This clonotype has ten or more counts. The CDR3: CASSFLGASGANVLTF. For the CDR3, the DNA is TGTGCCAGCAGCTTCCTTGGAGCGTCTGGGGCCAACGTCCTGACTTTC. The chain couples TRBV7-3 to TRBJ2-6; no reliable D call. This CDR3 comprises 16 residues. Per the germline V gene, CDR1 is SGHTA and CDR2 is FQGTGA. Trimming removed 3 bases from V and 1 base from J, with 10 bases in between.

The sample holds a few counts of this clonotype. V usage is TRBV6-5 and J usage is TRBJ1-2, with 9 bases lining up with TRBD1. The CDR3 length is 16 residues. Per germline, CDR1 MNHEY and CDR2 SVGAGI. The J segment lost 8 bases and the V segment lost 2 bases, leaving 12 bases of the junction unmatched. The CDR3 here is CASSYTVTGTGTGYTF. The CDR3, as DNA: TGTGCCAGCAGTTACACCGTCACCGGGACAGGGACCGGCTACACCTTC.